This T cell receptor beta chain was recorded in a study of cytomegalovirus exposure and HLA in healthy donors. Study-wide findings and caveats: From TCR beta sequences, most subjects' HLA-A and HLA-B alleles were reportedly predicted accurately. It was likely that a cluster of highly shared sequence variants was a sequencing artifact.

This clone was seen ten or more times. What it binds is not known. All donors participated as healthy donors of bone marrow. V lost 10 bases to trimming and J lost 9 bases; unmatched junction nucleotides: 10. The germline V gene has CDR1 MNHNY and CDR2 SVGAGI (reference sequence). The CDR3 is 14 amino acids. Primers for the PCR totalled 60 Vbeta and 13 Jbeta. TCRdb keeps only in-frame clones here, not all; method: immunoSEQ multiplex PCR. The table has 90,000 or so clones, 69% seen once; the top ten hold under 3%. The sequence was collected from a man aged 50 to 60 in good health and CMV-seronegative. This rearrangement joins TRBV6-6 to TRBJ2-1; 12 nucleotides match TRBD2. Sequencing used PBMCs. The chain's CDR3 is CATRQLAGGLEQFF. The DNA of the CDR3 is TGTGCCACCAGACAACTAGCGGGAGGACTTGAGCAGTTCTTC.